A single sample is the source of the 10 T cell receptor beta chains below, sequenced in a study of CD8 T cells in Susac syndrome. Roughly 0.45 to 1 ug RNA was reverse transcribed with random hexamers. MiXCR, applied by TCRdb to the immunoSEQ multiplex PCR reads, yields one record per CDR3 protein. The sample holds roughly 220,000 distinct CDR3 sequences, roughly 93% seen once. Sequenced sample: CD4+ T cells from PBMCs. Receptors were obtained from a human donor with Susac syndrome.

This chain connects TRBV12-3 or TRBV12-4 to TRBJ2-6; D may be TRBD2 (5 bases). This CDR3 contains 14 residues. Trimming cost V 6 bases and J 8 bases, with 14 bases left between them. CDR3 region: CASSPASGTNVLTF. The CDR3 DNA follows: TGTGCCAGCAGCCCCGCGTCGGGGACCAACGTCCTGACTTTC.

The chain combines TRBV29-1 with TRBJ2-7; a weak D match, TRBD1 (6 bases). CDR1 and CDR2 (germline): SQVTM, ANQGSEA. V dropped 4 bases and J dropped 3 bases, with 10 bases sitting between them. The CDR3 has 12 amino acids. The CDR3 is CSVGQVYYEQYF. The CDR3 nucleotides are TGCAGCGTTGGACAGGTCTACTACGAGCAGTACTTC.

The genes are TRBV30 and TRBJ1-4; a possible D gene is TRBD1 (5 bases). Germline V gene data show CDR1 as GTSNPN and CDR2 as SVGIG (reference sequence). V was pared by 4 bases and J by 14 bases, with 14 bases between. The CDR3 spans 11 residues. CDR3 region: CAWNRERGLFF. The CDR3 DNA sequence: TGTGCCTGGAACCGTGAGCGGGGCCTGTTTTTT.

In this sample, this clonotype turned up once. This sequence joins TRBV4-3 and TRBJ2-7; 15 bases line up with TRBD2. CDR3 length: 17 amino acids. V lost 1 base to trimming and J lost 0 bases; unmatched junction nucleotides: 1. CDR1 is LGHNA and CDR2 is YSLEER in the germline V gene. The DNA for the CDR3 is TGCGCCAGCAGCCAAGGGACTAGCGGGGGGGACTCCTACGAGCAGTACTTC. It is translated as CASSQGTSGGDSYEQYF.

This clonotype was observed a single time. The chain employs TRBV7-9 and TRBJ1-2; D remains unclear. Germline-derived CDR1 and CDR2 are SEHNR and FQNEAQ (reference sequence). V shed 5 bases and J shed 8 bases, with 15 bases lying between them. The CDR3 sequence is 13 residues long. The chain's CDR3 is CASSLGWLRGYTF. In DNA, the CDR3 is TGTGCCAGCAGCCTGGGTTGGTTGCGCGGCTACACCTTC.

The V call is TRBV3-1, the J call TRBJ2-5; D remains ambiguous. From germline, CDR1 is LGHDT and CDR2 YNNKEL (reference sequence). CDR3 size: 15 residues. V dropped 0 bases and J dropped 4 bases, with 12 bases sitting between them. The CDR3 is CASSQESDGRETQYF. Here the CDR3 DNA reads TGTGCCAGCAGCCAAGAATCGGACGGGCGAGAGACCCAGTACTTC.

This clonotype is a singleton in its sample. The chain carries TRBV6-5 and TRBJ1-2, with TRBD1 matching over 8 bases. There are 15 residues in the CDR3. Losses at the gene ends were 5 bases for V and 4 bases for J; bases not matched to a gene: 9. In germline, CDR1 is MNHEY, CDR2 SVGAGI. CDR3 residues: CASSTPGGASYGYTF. CDR3 sequence (DNA): TGTGCCAGCAGTACCCCAGGGGGCGCGAGCTATGGCTACACCTTC.

The V call is TRBV12-3 or TRBV12-4, the J call TRBJ1-4, with TRBD1 as a possible D gene (6 bases). Trimming removed 5 bases from V and 7 bases from J, with 11 bases in between. This CDR3 contains 13 residues. The CDR3 DNA follows: TGTGCCAGCAGTCAGGGGCTCGGTGAAAAACTGTTTTTT. Translation gives CASSQGLGEKLFF.

The chain uses TRBV2 and TRBJ1-6; D is unresolved. This CDR3 comprises 13 residues. Per the germline V gene, CDR1 is SNHLY and CDR2 is FYNNEI. The V and J ends lost 5 bases and 5 bases respectively, with 7 bases between them. This CDR3 reads CASSRRDNSPLHF. The DNA of the CDR3 is TGTGCCAGCAGTCGGAGGGATAATTCACCCCTCCACTTT. The complete variable domain, with remaining parts taken from reference TRBV2 and TRBJ1-6, reads EPEVTQTPSHQVTQMGQEVILRCVPISNHLYFYWYRQILGQKVEFLVSFYNNEISEKSEIFDDQFSVERPDGSNFTLKIRSTKLEDSAMYFCASSRRDNSPLHFGNGTRLTVT.

As for this clonotype: Sequence at one end of the junction differs from germline and may be a read error. V gene TRBV7-3 combines with J gene TRBJ1-5; D gene uncertain. CDR3 length: 13 amino acids. Germline V gene lookup returns CDR1 SGHTA and CDR2 FQGTGA. CDR3 DNA: TGTGCCAGCAGCCTCGGCCCCAATGAGCCCCAGCATTTT. This sequence encodes CASSLGPNEPQHF.